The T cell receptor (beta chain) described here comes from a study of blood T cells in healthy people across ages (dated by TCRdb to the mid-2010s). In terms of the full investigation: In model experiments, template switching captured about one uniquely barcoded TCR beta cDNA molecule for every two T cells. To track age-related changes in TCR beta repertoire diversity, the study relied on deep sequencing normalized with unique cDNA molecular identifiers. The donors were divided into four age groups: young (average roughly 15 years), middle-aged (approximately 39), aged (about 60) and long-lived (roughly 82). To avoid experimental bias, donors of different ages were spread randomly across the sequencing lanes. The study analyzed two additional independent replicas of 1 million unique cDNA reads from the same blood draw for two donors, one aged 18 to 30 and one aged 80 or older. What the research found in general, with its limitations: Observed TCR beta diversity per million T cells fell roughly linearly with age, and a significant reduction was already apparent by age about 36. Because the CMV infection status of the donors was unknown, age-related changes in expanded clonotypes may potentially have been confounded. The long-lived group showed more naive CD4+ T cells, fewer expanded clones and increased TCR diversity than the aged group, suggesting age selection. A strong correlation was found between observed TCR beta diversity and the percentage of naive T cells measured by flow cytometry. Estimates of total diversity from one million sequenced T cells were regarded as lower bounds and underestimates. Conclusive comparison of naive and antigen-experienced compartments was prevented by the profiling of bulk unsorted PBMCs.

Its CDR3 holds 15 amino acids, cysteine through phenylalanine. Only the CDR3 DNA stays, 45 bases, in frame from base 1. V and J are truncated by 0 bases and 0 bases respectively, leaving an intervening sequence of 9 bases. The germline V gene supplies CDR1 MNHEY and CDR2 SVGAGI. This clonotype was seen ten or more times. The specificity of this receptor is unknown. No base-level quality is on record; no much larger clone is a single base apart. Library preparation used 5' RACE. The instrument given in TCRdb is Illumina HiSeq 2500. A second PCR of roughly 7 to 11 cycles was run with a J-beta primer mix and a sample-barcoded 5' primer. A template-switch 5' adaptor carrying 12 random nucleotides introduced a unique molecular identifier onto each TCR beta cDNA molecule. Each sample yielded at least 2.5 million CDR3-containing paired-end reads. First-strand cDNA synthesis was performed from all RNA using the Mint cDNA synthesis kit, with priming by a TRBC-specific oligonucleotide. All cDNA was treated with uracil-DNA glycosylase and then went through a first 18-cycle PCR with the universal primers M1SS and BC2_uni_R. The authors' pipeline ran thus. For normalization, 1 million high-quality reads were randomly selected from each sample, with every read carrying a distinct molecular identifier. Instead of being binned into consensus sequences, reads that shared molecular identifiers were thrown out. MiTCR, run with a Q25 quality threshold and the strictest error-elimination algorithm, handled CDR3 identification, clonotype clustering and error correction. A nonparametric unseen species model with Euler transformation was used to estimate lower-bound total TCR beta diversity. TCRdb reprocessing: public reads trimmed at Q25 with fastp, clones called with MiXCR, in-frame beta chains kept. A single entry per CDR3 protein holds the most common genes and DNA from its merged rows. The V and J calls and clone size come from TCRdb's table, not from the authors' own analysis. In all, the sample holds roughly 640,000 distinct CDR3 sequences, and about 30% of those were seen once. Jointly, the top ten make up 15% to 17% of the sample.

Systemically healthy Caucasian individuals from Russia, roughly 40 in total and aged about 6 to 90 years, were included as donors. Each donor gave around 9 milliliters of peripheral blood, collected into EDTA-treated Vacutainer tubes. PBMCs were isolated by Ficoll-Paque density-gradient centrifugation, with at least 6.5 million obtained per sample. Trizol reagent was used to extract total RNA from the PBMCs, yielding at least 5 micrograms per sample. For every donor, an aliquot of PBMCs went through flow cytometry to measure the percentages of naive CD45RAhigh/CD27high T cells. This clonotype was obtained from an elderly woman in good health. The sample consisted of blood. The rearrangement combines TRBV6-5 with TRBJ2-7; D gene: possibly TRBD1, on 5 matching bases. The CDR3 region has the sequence CASSYSNRNSYEQYF. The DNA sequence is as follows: TGTGCCAGCAGTTACTCGAACAGGAACTCCTACGAGCAGTACTTC.